The clone carrying this TCR beta chain is termed medium-sized. The source of the sample is a study of naive and memory T cell subsets. The beta constant-region primer was an equimolar mix of two oligonucleotides covering TRBC1 and TRBC2. Ligation attached a single-stranded oligonucleotide with a 12-nucleotide UMI and the SP2 primer to the cDNA 3' end. Using its own MiXCR run on the UMI-ligation and nested PCR reads, TCRdb lists one record per CDR3 protein. The data contain roughly 31,000 distinct CDR3 sequences, around 10% of them seen just once; the ten biggest clones take up approximately 19%. The V gene's germline CDR1 is DFQATT and CDR2 SNEGSKA (reference sequence). Trimming cost V 6 bases and J 3 bases, with 12 bases left between them. The CDR3 runs to 13 residues.

Sequencing was carried out using effector memory CD4+ T cells from blood. As to subset: effector memory, CD45RA- CD27-. The chain carries TRBV20-1 and TRBJ1-5; no clear D gene. The TCR was taken from a human donor in good health. This chain's CDR3 is CSASSAANQPQHF. In nucleotides, the CDR3 is TGCAGTGCCTCCTCGGCCGCCAATCAGCCCCAGCATTTT.